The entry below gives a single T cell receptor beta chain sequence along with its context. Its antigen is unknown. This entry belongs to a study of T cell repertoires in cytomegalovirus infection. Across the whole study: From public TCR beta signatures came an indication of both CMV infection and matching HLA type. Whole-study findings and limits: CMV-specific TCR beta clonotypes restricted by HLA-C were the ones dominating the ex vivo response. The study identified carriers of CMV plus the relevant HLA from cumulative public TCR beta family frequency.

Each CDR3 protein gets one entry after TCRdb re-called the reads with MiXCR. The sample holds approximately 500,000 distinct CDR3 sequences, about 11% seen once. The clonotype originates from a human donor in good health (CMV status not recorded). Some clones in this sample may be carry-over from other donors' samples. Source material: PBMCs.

CDR3 nucleotides: TGTGCCAGCAGCTCCAGGGTAGAGTCCTATAATTCACCCCTCCACTTT. It encodes CASSSRVESYNSPLHF. The V and J genes are TRBV13 and TRBJ1-6; perhaps TRBD1 as D (5 bases). Trimming shortened V by 4 bases and J by 1 base, and 11 bases separated the two germline ends. The germline gives CDR1 PRHDT, CDR2 FYEKMQ (reference sequence). The CDR3 sequence is 16 residues long.